Each of the 17 T cell receptor beta chains below was sequenced from the same sample in a study of cytomegalovirus exposure and HLA in healthy donors. Researchers ran the PCR with 60 Vbeta and 13 Jbeta primers. Here immunoSEQ multiplex PCR was the method, and the copy in TCRdb shows in-frame clones only, minus some. The profile shows 70,000 to 95,000 clones, 75% to 85% of them singletons. The material sequenced was PBMCs. The receptors derive from a man between 18 and 29 years old in good health and CMV-seronegative.

The chain employs TRBV9 and TRBJ2-1; weak D call: TRBD1 (5 bases). The CDR3 is 15 amino acids. V lost 0 bases to trimming and J lost 2 bases, with 9 bases between them. The germline V gene encodes CDR1 SGDLS and CDR2 YYNGEE. The CDR3 loop is CASSVEGVPYNEQFF. Here the CDR3 DNA reads TGTGCCAGCAGCGTAGAAGGGGTCCCCTACAATGAGCAGTTCTTC. The entire variable domain, with the rest obtained from reference TRBV9 and TRBJ2-1, is as follows: DSGVTQTPKHLITATGQRVTLRCSPRSGDLSVYWYQQSLDQGLQFLIQYYNGEERAKGNILERFSAQQFPDLHSELNLSSLELGDSALYFCASSVEGVPYNEQFFGPGTRLTVL.

The V gene is TRBV9, the J gene TRBJ2-3; 10 bases fit TRBD2. CDR3 length: 15 amino acids. CDR1 is SGDLS and CDR2 is YYNGEE in the germline V gene. Unmatched junction bases numbered 2, after V lost 3 bases and J lost 1 base. The DNA of the CDR3 is TGTGCCAGCAGCGCCACTAGCGGGGGCACAGATACGCAGTATTTT. It encodes CASSATSGGTDTQYF.

The chain recombines TRBV9 with TRBJ1-1; D is possibly TRBD1 (6 bases). The CDR3 is made up of 13 amino acids. Between the trimmed V and J ends, which lost 4 bases and 7 bases, there was a span of 14 bases. CDR1 SGDLS and CDR2 YYNGEE come from the germline V gene. Here the CDR3 reads CASSPSGRGEAFF. The CDR3 bases are TGTGCCAGCAGCCCTAGCGGCAGGGGTGAAGCTTTCTTT.

This clone was observed a single time. The CDR3 region has the DNA TGTGCCAGCATTATAGGGACAGGGGTTTCACCCCTCCACTTT. This codes for CASIIGTGVSPLHF. The rearrangement joins TRBV2 to TRBJ1-6; 10 bases map to TRBD1. The J segment lost 9 bases and the V segment lost 7 bases, leaving 6 bases of the junction unmatched. The CDR3 loop spans 14 amino acids. CDR1 and CDR2 (germline): SNHLY, FYNNEI.

As DNA, the CDR3 is TGTGCCAGCAGTTATGACCCACAGGGAGGGAGCACTGAAGCTTTCTTT. Encoded protein: CASSYDPQGGSTEAFF. The chain carries TRBV6-5 and TRBJ1-1, with D perhaps matching TRBD1 (6 bases). Germline V gene lookup returns CDR1 MNHEY and CDR2 SVGAGI. V dropped 3 bases and J dropped 4 bases, with 18 bases sitting between them. This CDR3 has 16 amino acids.

The V call is TRBV6-1, the J call TRBJ2-4; 7 bases line up with TRBD2. The CDR3 is made up of 14 amino acids. Germline V gene data show CDR1 as MNHNS and CDR2 as SASEGT. With V trimmed by 6 bases and J by 8 bases, 10 bases remained unmatched. The CDR3 DNA follows: TGTGCCAGCAGGGGAGGGGCCGTCTGGGACATTCAGTACTTC. Protein sequence: CASRGGAVWDIQYF.

The V and J genes are TRBV27 and TRBJ2-7, with 7 nucleotides matching TRBD1. Germline V gives CDR1 MNHEY, CDR2 SMNVEV (reference sequence). V gave up 4 bases and J gave up 7 bases; unmatched junction bases: 16. The CDR3 is 16 amino acids. The CDR3 sequence is CASSSDRTGRLEEQYF. CDR3 coding DNA: TGTGCCAGCAGTTCAGACCGGACAGGACGCCTGGAAGAGCAGTACTTC.

The chain uses TRBV9 and TRBJ2-6, with a tentative D call TRBD2 (6 bases). V shed 4 bases and J shed 0 bases, with 14 bases lying between them. Germline CDR1 is SGDLS and CDR2 is YYNGEE. This CDR3 contains 17 residues. CDR3 sequence (DNA): TGTGCCAGCAGCCCCCACGGGACTGGCTCTGGGGCCAACGTCCTGACTTTC. The encoded protein is CASSPHGTGSGANVLTF.

This rearrangement joins TRBV18 to TRBJ2-3; the D gene is possibly TRBD2 (6 bases). This CDR3 contains 17 residues. Trimming removed 3 bases at V and 2 bases at J, with 18 bases between. Germline V gives CDR1 KGHSH, CDR2 LQKENI. The CDR3 is CASSPDPPGVTTDTQYF. The CDR3 DNA follows: TGTGCCAGCTCACCGGACCCACCGGGGGTAACCACAGATACGCAGTATTTT.

The chain uses TRBV6-9 and TRBJ2-5; D possibly corresponds to TRBD2 (6 bases). The V end lost 5 bases, the J end lost 5 bases, and 18 bases lay between the germline ends. This CDR3 is built from 15 residues. CDR1 and CDR2 from the germline V gene are MNHGY and SVAAGI. CDR3 nucleotides: TGTGCCAGCAGTCAAGGCGGGGTGGGGACGGAGACCCAGTACTTC. Residues: CASSQGGVGTETQYF.

In DNA form, the CDR3 reads TGTGCCAGCAGTGCCCTGGGGCAGGGGGAGACAGATACGCAGTATTTT. Its translation is CASSALGQGETDTQYF. The rearrangement joins TRBV25-1 to TRBJ2-3; 7 nucleotides agree with TRBD1. This CDR3 has 16 residues. The germline gives CDR1 MGHDK, CDR2 SYGVNS. Trimming at V came to 4 bases and at J to 3 bases, leaving 10 bases not matched to a gene.

The CDR3 loop reads CASSKEGDTEAFF. In nucleotides, the CDR3 is TGTGCCAGCAGCAAAGAGGGGGACACTGAAGCTTTCTTT. This chain uses TRBV9 with TRBJ1-1; possibly TRBD1 for D (6 bases). CDR3 length equals 13 residues. Trimming removed 4 bases from V and 3 bases from J, with 10 bases in between. Germline CDR1 is SGDLS and CDR2 is YYNGEE.

This chain links TRBV2 with TRBJ1-1; tentative D call: TRBD1 (6 bases). The germline V and J ends were trimmed by 7 bases and 6 bases, with 12 bases remaining between them. The CDR3 is 12 amino acids. Germline V CDR1 and CDR2: SNHLY, FYNNEI. Here the CDR3 reads CASIRQAPEAFF. The DNA for the CDR3 is TGTGCCAGCATTCGACAGGCCCCTGAAGCTTTCTTT.

The chain recombines TRBV30 with TRBJ1-4; unclear D gene. The CDR3 spans 16 residues. V lost 0 bases to trimming and J lost 3 bases, with 14 bases between them. Germline loops: CDR1 GTSNPN, CDR2 SVGIG (reference sequence). Here the CDR3 reads CAWSVPRGSSNEKLFF. CDR3 nucleotides: TGTGCCTGGAGTGTACCCCGCGGTAGTTCTAATGAAAAACTGTTTTTT.

V gene TRBV19 combines with J gene TRBJ2-7; TRBD1 matches at 11 bases. The CDR3 is 14 residues long. V shed 7 bases, J shed 3 bases, and the junction held 5 bases outside the gene matches. Germline lookup yields CDR1 LNHDA and CDR2 SQIVND (reference sequence). CDR3 amino acids: CASKRDRGDYEQYF. In DNA form, the CDR3 reads TGTGCCAGTAAAAGGGACAGGGGGGACTACGAGCAGTACTTC. Using reference TRBV19 and TRBJ2-7 for the parts outside the CDR3, the full variable domain is DGGITQSPKYLFRKEGQNVTLSCEQNLNHDAMYWYRQDPGQGLRLIYYSQIVNDFQKGDIAEGYSVSREKKESFPLTVTSAQKNPTAFYLCASKRDRGDYEQYFGPGTRLTVT.

The gene calls are TRBV2 and TRBJ2-6; 10 positions agree with TRBD1. The trim removed 6 bases at V and 0 bases at J, leaving 2 bases unmatched. Germline assignment: CDR1 SNHLY and CDR2 FYNNEI. CDR3 length: 16 residues. The CDR3 region is CASRGQGPSGANVLTF. CDR3 nucleotides: TGTGCCAGCAGGGGACAGGGGCCCTCTGGGGCCAACGTCCTGACTTTC.

The rearrangement links TRBV10-1 to TRBJ2-7; maybe TRBD1 (5 bases). V was clipped by 3 bases and J by 7 bases, with 16 bases between them. The germline gives CDR1 WNHNN, CDR2 SYGVQD (reference sequence). This CDR3 has 14 amino acids. This CDR3 reads CASSDKRYPGEQYF. CDR3 DNA: TGCGCCAGCAGTGACAAAAGGTACCCAGGGGAGCAGTACTTC.